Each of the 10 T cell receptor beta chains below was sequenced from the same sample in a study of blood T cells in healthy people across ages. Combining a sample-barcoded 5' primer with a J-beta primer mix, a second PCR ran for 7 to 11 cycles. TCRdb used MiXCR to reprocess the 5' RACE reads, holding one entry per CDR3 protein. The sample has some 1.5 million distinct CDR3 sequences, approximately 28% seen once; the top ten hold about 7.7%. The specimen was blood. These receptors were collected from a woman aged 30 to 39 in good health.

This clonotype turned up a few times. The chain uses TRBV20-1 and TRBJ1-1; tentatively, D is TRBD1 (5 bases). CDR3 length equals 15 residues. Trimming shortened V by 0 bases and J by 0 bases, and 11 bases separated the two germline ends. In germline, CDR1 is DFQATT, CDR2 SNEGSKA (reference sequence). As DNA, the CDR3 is TGCAGTGCTAGAGATCAGGGCCGGATGAACACTGAAGCTTTCTTT. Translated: CSARDQGRMNTEAFF.

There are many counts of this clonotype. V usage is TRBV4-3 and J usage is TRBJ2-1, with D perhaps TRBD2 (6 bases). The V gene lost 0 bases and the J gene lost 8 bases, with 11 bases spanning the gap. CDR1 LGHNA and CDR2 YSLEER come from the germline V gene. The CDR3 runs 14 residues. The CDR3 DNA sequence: TGCGCCAGCAGCCAAGATCCTAGCGCCTATGAGCAGTTCTTC. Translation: CASSQDPSAYEQFF.

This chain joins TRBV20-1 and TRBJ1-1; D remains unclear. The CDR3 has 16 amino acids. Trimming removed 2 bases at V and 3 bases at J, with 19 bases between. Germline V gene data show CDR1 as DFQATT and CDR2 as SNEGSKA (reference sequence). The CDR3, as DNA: TGCAGTGCTAGACCCACTCAAACGTCGGCGTACACTGAAGCTTTCTTT. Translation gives CSARPTQTSAYTEAFF.

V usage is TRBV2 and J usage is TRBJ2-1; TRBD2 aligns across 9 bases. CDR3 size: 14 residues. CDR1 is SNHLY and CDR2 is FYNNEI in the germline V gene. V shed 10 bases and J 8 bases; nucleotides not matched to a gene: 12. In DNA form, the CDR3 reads TGTGCCAACGGTCCGGGACTAGCAGGGTATGAGCAGTTCTTC. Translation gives CANGPGLAGYEQFF.

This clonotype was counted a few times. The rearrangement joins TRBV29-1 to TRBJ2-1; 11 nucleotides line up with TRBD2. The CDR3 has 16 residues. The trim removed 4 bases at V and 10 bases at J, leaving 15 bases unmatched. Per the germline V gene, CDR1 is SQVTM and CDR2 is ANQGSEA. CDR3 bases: TGCAGCGTTGGGCCCCCGGGACTAGCGGAAGGACGGGAGCAGTTCTTC. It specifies CSVGPPGLAEGREQFF.

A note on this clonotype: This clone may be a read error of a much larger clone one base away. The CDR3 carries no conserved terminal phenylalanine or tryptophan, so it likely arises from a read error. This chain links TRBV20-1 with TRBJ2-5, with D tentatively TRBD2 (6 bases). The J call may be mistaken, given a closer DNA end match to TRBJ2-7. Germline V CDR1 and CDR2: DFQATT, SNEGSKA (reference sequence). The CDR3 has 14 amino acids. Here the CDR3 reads CSAPDKAGFDEQYC. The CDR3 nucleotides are TGCAGTGCCCCAGATAAAGCGGGTTTCGACGAGCAGTACTGC.

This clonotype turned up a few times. CDR3 in DNA: TGTGCCAGCAGCTCGCCCGGGGGGCTGGGCGAAGCTTTCTTT. Protein sequence: CASSSPGGLGEAFF. The rearrangement uses TRBV5-5 and TRBJ1-1, with a tentative D call TRBD1 (6 bases). The CDR3 runs to 14 residues. Germline CDR1 and CDR2: SGHKS and YYEKEE (reference sequence). V lost 3 bases and J 8 bases, leaving 17 bases between the germline ends.

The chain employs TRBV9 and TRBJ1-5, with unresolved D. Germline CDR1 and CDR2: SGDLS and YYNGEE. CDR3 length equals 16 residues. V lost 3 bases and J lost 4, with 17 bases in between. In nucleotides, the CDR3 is TGTGCCAGCAGCGAAGGGAGCAGGTTGGGGAATCAGCCCCAGCATTTT. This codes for CASSEGSRLGNQPQHF.

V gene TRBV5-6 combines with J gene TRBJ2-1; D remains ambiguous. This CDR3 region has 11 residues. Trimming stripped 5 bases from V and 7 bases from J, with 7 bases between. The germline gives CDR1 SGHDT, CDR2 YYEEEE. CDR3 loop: CASSIKNEQFF. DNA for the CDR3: TGTGCCAGCAGTATTAAAAATGAGCAGTTCTTC.

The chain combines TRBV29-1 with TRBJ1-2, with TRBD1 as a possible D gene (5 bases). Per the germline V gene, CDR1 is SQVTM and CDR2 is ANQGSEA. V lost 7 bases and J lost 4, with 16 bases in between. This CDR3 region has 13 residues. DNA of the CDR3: TGCAGCGCGGATGGGGGGGATCTCTATGGCTACACCTTC. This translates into CSADGGDLYGYTF.